The present T cell receptor (beta chain) was sequenced within a study of blood T cell repertoires in COVID-19. Overall study context: Sites in the United States, Italy and Spain provided acute and convalescent COVID-19 samples. T cells, B-cell-depleted T cells, or PBMCs supplied cDNA or gDNA.

Authors' processing steps: Estimation of nucleated cell counts was performed using reference gene primer amplification. Clones were sequenced by immunoSEQ multiplex PCR, and TCRdb holds only the in-frame ones, with some missing. Clone size and V and J calls were adopted from that table, with D and trimming inferred from the DNA. The data contain roughly 250,000 clones, around 81% of them singletons. Germline V gene lookup returns CDR1 MGHDK and CDR2 SYGVNS. Trimming removed 5 bases from V and 0 bases from J, with 7 bases in between. This CDR3 has 13 amino acids. Enrolled during active infection, Seattle patients were then followed longitudinally.

The sequencing input was peripheral blood. The clonotype was recovered from a person between 65 and 80 years old with COVID-19, enrolled during active disease. This chain links TRBV25-1 with TRBJ1-1, with unresolved D. CDR3 coding DNA: TGTGCCAGCAGTTTTGGCTTGAACACTGAAGCTTTCTTT. It translates to CASSFGLNTEAFF.